The 2 T cell receptor beta chains in this list originate from one sample, sequenced in a study of Ad26.COV2.S vaccination and SARS-CoV-2 variants. Treatment: some 19 received Ad26.COV2.S at low or high dose, single or two shots; roughly 5 received placebo; per-sample allocation not given. Day 63 after the first injection of vaccine or placebo was the sampling time. Profiled with immunoSEQ multiplex PCR; TCRdb holds only in-frame clones, not every one. The sample carries hundreds of thousands of clones, about 88% recorded once. The sample in question was peripheral blood, obtained in a trial of Ad26.COV2.S vaccine versus placebo. The receptor source for this set is a person between 18 and 60 years old who received the Ad26.COV2.S COVID-19 vaccine or a placebo.

V is TRBV9 and J is TRBJ2-1; D is tentatively TRBD1 or TRBD2 (5 bases each). Germline CDR1 SGDLS, CDR2 YYNGEE. The length of the CDR3 is 15 residues. Trimming removed 3 bases at V and 4 bases at J, with 14 bases between. CDR3 amino acids: CASSASGTEYNEQFF. DNA for the CDR3: TGTGCCAGCAGCGCCTCCGGGACGGAGTACAATGAGCAGTTCTTC.

V usage is TRBV7-9 and J usage is TRBJ1-1; possible D gene TRBD1, 5 bases. The V gene lost 5 bases and the J gene lost 6 bases, with 13 bases spanning the gap. Germline loops: CDR1 SEHNR, CDR2 FQNEAQ (reference sequence). This CDR3 contains 13 residues. The CDR3 coding sequence is TGTGCCAGCAGCCTCCAGGGAGTCTCTGAAGCTTTCTTT. It specifies CASSLQGVSEAFF.